The 21 T cell receptor beta chains listed next were all sequenced from one sample in a study of T-cell reconstitution after alpha-beta-depleted transplantation in children. The authors prepared the TCRbeta library with unique molecular identifiers. From the PCR reads, TCRdb called clonotypes with MiXCR, one entry per CDR3 protein. The sample has approximately 800,000 distinct CDR3 sequences; under 20% are singletons. The sequencing here drew on PBMCs, mostly from graft donor cells, taken 360 days after TCRalphabeta/CD19-depleted stem cell transplant. The receptors were sampled from a male patient younger than 18 who had a stem cell transplant for acute lymphoblastic leukemia, so the T cells may come from the graft donor.

The gene calls are TRBV10-3 and TRBJ2-3, with D uncertain. The CDR3 spans 14 residues. The V end was cut by 1 base, the J end by 9 bases, with 14 bases between. Germline CDR1 is ENHRY and CDR2 is SYGVKD. In nucleotides, the CDR3 is TGTGCCATCAGTGAGTTCTCCACTTTGACGACGCAGTATTTT. Translated, it gives CAISEFSTLTTQYF.

The chain couples TRBV19 to TRBJ1-1, with 11 nucleotides matching TRBD1. The V segment lost 7 bases and the J segment 4 bases; nucleotides outside the gene matches: 8. This CDR3 comprises 15 residues. The germline gives CDR1 LNHDA, CDR2 SQIVND (reference sequence). The CDR3 region has the DNA TGTGCCAGTACCCTTGCCGGACAGGGGGCCACTGAAGCTTTCTTT. Translating gives CASTLAGQGATEAFF. Full variable domain (rest looked up from reference TRBV19 and TRBJ1-1): DGGITQSPKYLFRKEGQNVTLSCEQNLNHDAMYWYRQDPGQGLRLIYYSQIVNDFQKGDIAEGYSVSREKKESFPLTVTSAQKNPTAFYLCASTLAGQGATEAFFGQGTRLTVV.

The J gene is TRBJ2-5, the V gene TRBV7-3; the match to TRBD2 covers 11 bases. This CDR3 spans 16 amino acids. The germline V gene has CDR1 SGHTA and CDR2 FQGTGA. Trimming removed 3 bases from V and 7 bases from J; junction bases left unmatched: 10. CDR3 protein: CASSFSLAGGGGTQYF. The CDR3 coding sequence is TGTGCCAGCAGCTTCTCCCTAGCGGGAGGAGGCGGGACCCAGTACTTC. Together with reference TRBV7-3 and TRBJ2-5, the CDR3 gives the full variable domain: GAGVSQTPSNKVTEKGKYVELRCDPISGHTALYWYRQSLGQGPEFLIYFQGTGAADDSGLPNDRFFAVRPEGSVSTLKIQRTERGDSAVYLCASSFSLAGGGGTQYFGPGTRLLVL.

A few counts support this clonotype. The chain uses TRBV2 and TRBJ2-1; 7 bases align to TRBD2. J was trimmed by 9 bases and V by 3 bases; bases with no gene match: 2. There are 12 residues in the CDR3. Germline CDR1 SNHLY, CDR2 FYNNEI. CDR3: CASSDLAVEQFF. In DNA, the CDR3 is TGTGCCAGCAGTGACCTAGCGGTTGAGCAGTTCTTC.

This rearrangement joins TRBV19 to TRBJ2-1; D is perhaps TRBD1 (6 bases). CDR3 size: 17 residues. The V gene's germline CDR1 is LNHDA and CDR2 SQIVND (reference sequence). V was shortened by 0 bases and J by 0 bases, with 12 bases between the two germline ends. The CDR3 DNA reads TGTGCCAGTAGTATAGATGTGGGGGCATCCTCCTACAATGAGCAGTTCTTC. Protein: CASSIDVGASSYNEQFF.

The J gene is TRBJ1-1, the V gene TRBV7-8; D not resolved. The CDR3 is 13 amino acids. Germline V lookup: CDR1 SGHVS, CDR2 FQNEAQ. V was cut by 3 bases and J by 5 bases, with 10 bases left in between. CDR3 region: CASSFLDETEAFF. The CDR3 DNA reads TGTGCCAGCAGCTTTTTGGACGAGACTGAAGCTTTCTTT.

The genes are TRBV4-1 and TRBJ2-7; 10 bases agree with TRBD2. Germline CDR1 is MGHRA and CDR2 is YSYEKL. Unmatched junction bases numbered 23, after V lost 5 bases and J lost 4 bases. CDR3 length: 20 residues. CDR3 nucleotides: TGCGCCAGCAGCACCAACTATCCTAGCACTAGCGGGAAAAACGGGTACGAGCAGTACTTC. Translation: CASSTNYPSTSGKNGYEQYF.

This rearrangement joins TRBV18 to TRBJ2-7; D perhaps matches TRBD1 (6 bases). The CDR3 totals 13 residues. The V and J ends lost 1 base and 8 bases respectively, with 12 bases between them. Germline-derived CDR1 and CDR2 are KGHSH and LQKENI. This CDR3 is CASSPQNRDKQYF. DNA for the CDR3: TGTGCCAGCTCACCACAAAACAGGGACAAGCAGTACTTC.

This clonotype was seen a few times. The J gene is TRBJ2-2, the V gene TRBV13; 10 bases are a match to TRBD1. V dropped 6 bases and J dropped 6; count of bases not matched to a gene: 10. The CDR3 is made up of 16 amino acids. Per the germline V gene, CDR1 is PRHDT and CDR2 is FYEKMQ (reference sequence). The CDR3 protein is CASRPTRQGASGELFF. CDR3 coding DNA: TGTGCCAGCAGGCCTACCCGACAGGGGGCTTCCGGGGAGCTGTTTTTT.

The gene calls are TRBV11-3 and TRBJ2-1; 8 nucleotides match TRBD2. From germline, CDR1 is SGHNT and CDR2 YENEEA. With 5 bases clipped from V and 10 bases from J, the junction kept 7 bases outside the gene matches. There are 13 residues in the CDR3. The DNA for the CDR3 is TGTGCCAGCAGCATTGGACTAGCCAGGGAGCAGTTCTTC. Its protein is CASSIGLAREQFF.

This clonotype was recorded a few times. This rearrangement joins TRBV5-1 to TRBJ1-2; 8 bases align to TRBD1. CDR1 and CDR2 from the germline V gene are SGHRS and YFSETQ. The V gene end was trimmed by 4 bases and the J gene end by 4 bases; junction bases not matched to a gene: 6. This CDR3 comprises 14 residues. The CDR3 bases are TGCGCCAGCAGCCAAGGGACAGGAAGCTATGGCTACACCTTC. Translated: CASSQGTGSYGYTF.

Only a few counts were recorded for this clonotype. The V call is TRBV7-9, the J call TRBJ1-1; D ambiguous. Trimming pared 1 base from V and 7 bases from J, leaving 10 bases between. Germline V gives CDR1 SEHNR, CDR2 FQNEAQ (reference sequence). This CDR3 has 13 amino acids. The CDR3 DNA is TGTGCCAGCAGCTTAGAGGTGTTCGGTGAAGCTTTCTTT. Protein sequence: CASSLEVFGEAFF.

The rearrangement links TRBV5-1 to TRBJ2-7; the D gene is possibly TRBD2 (5 bases). V was shortened by 4 bases and J by 2 bases, with 19 bases between the two germline ends. Germline values: CDR1 SGHRS, CDR2 YFSETQ. This CDR3 is 16 amino acids long. CDR3 sequence: CASSPGGGRSTYEQYF. The CDR3 DNA reads TGCGCCAGCAGCCCGGGCGGCGGGCGGAGCACCTACGAGCAGTACTTC.

The rearrangement uses TRBV5-1 and TRBJ2-7; D might be TRBD1 or TRBD2, each matching 5 bases. V was trimmed by 0 bases and J by 3 bases, leaving 13 bases between them. CDR3 length equals 15 residues. The germline V gene has CDR1 SGHRS and CDR2 YFSETQ. CDR3: CASSLDPEGYYEQYF. CDR3 DNA sequence: TGCGCCAGCAGCTTGGACCCTGAGGGGTACTACGAGCAGTACTTC.

The chain joins TRBV5-1 to TRBJ1-1; maybe TRBD1 (5 bases). This CDR3 is built from 19 residues. Germline values: CDR1 SGHRS, CDR2 YFSETQ. Trimming removed 0 bases at V and 2 bases at J, with 23 bases between. CDR3 amino acids: CASSLARRAGIEENTEAFF. The CDR3 nucleotides read TGCGCCAGCAGCTTGGCCCGGCGGGCAGGGATAGAGGAAAACACTGAAGCTTTCTTT.

This chain joins TRBV20-1 and TRBJ2-5; 13 bases are shared with TRBD2. Germline assignment: CDR1 DFQATT and CDR2 SNEGSKA (reference sequence). CDR3 size: 14 residues. V lost 6 bases to trimming and J lost 5 bases; unmatched junction nucleotides: 6. CDR3 amino acids: CSAPGLAGWETQYF. The CDR3 region has the DNA TGCAGTGCCCCGGGACTAGCGGGGTGGGAGACCCAGTACTTC.

This clonotype was detected only a few times. The CDR3 DNA sequence: TGTGCCAGCTCACCAGGAGGGGGACGCGAGCAGTTCTTC. Translation: CASSPGGGREQFF. This chain uses TRBV18 with TRBJ2-1; D might be TRBD1 or TRBD2, each matching 6 bases. Per the germline V gene, CDR1 is KGHSH and CDR2 is LQKENI. The V gene lost 2 bases and the J gene lost 10 bases, with 12 bases spanning the gap. This CDR3 region has 13 residues.

The CDR3 sequence is CASSPASPGLAELNTGELFF. CDR3 DNA sequence: TGTGCCAGCAGTCCAGCCTCCCCGGGACTAGCGGAACTAAACACCGGGGAGCTGTTTTTT. The chain joins TRBV12-3 or TRBV12-4 to TRBJ2-2, with 11 bases fitting TRBD2. CDR3 length: 20 residues. With V trimmed by 5 bases and J by 2 bases, 16 bases remained unmatched.

This clonotype was counted only a few times. V usage is TRBV7-9 and J usage is TRBJ1-1; D remains unclear. This CDR3 is built from 13 residues. The germline CDR1 and CDR2 sequences are SEHNR and FQNEAQ (reference sequence). Trimming took 1 base from V and 7 from J, leaving 10 bases between them. CDR3 bases: TGTGCCAGCAGCTTAGAAAGAGGGTTTGAAGCTTTCTTT. Translation: CASSLERGFEAFF.

The chain couples TRBV11-2 to TRBJ2-5, with 7 bases matching TRBD2. This CDR3 is built from 16 residues. Germline CDR1 is SGHAT and CDR2 is FQNNGV. After removal of 5 bases from V and 2 bases from J, the junction contained 11 bases not matched to a gene. CDR3 residues: CASSKKVRGLQETQYF. CDR3 coding DNA: TGTGCCAGCAGCAAAAAGGTCCGGGGACTACAAGAGACCCAGTACTTC.

In its sample, this clonotype was seen many times. J is TRBJ2-2 and V is TRBV12-3 or TRBV12-4; perhaps TRBD2 as D (5 bases). V gave up 2 bases and J gave up 6 bases, with 13 bases separating them. CDR3 size: 15 residues. CDR3 nucleotide sequence: TGTGCCAGCAGTTTACGTGGGAGAGGCTCCGGGGAGCTGTTTTTT. It specifies CASSLRGRGSGELFF.